This TCR beta chain derives from a study of Ad26.COV2.S vaccination and SARS-CoV-2 variants. The study, taken as a whole, reports: After vaccination, reports described spike-specific CD8+ and CD4+ T cell responses as showing substantial breadth. Vaccine and placebo groups showed comparable non-spike TCR breadth. Higher spike-specific TCR breadth was found in vaccine recipients than in placebo recipients.

The CDR3 has 14 amino acids. V was pared by 4 bases and J by 0 bases, with 9 bases between. CDR1 and CDR2 (germline): MNHNY, SVGAGI (reference sequence). The method was immunoSEQ multiplex PCR; TCRdb's version includes in-frame clones alone and lacks a portion of them. The repertoire has roughly 460,000 clones, nearly 90% of them found once; the top ten carry 1.7%. Remarks on this clone: Its antigen is not known.

Treatment of the sample: approximately 18 received Ad26.COV2.S at low or high dose, single or two shots; 5 received placebo; per-sample allocation not given. Collection of the samples took place on day 63 after the first injection of vaccine or placebo. Boston supplied an adult donor aged 18-55 years. The chain has TRBV6-6 and TRBJ1-2, with D unclear. This clonotype originated in a person aged 18 to 59 who received the Ad26.COV2.S COVID-19 vaccine or a placebo. Sequencing was performed on peripheral blood, taken in a trial of Ad26.COV2.S vaccine versus placebo. Written as DNA, the CDR3 is TGTGCCAGCAGTTCGCCAGCGTCTAACTATGGCTACACCTTC. It yields the protein CASSSPASNYGYTF.